This note documents a single TCR beta chain sequence. The trim removed 2 bases at V and 0 bases at J, leaving 3 bases unmatched. Germline CDR1 reads MNHEY; CDR2 reads SMNVEV (reference sequence). The CDR3 has 15 amino acids. Sequenced by immunoSEQ multiplex PCR; TCRdb stores in-frame clones only, minus some. The sample carries tens of thousands of clones, 70% to 90% recorded once. The data were obtained in a study of blood T cell repertoires in COVID-19. Study context: Samples taken during acute and convalescent COVID-19 were collected in the United States, Italy and Spain. PBMCs, B-cell-depleted T cells, or T cells provided the cDNA or gDNA that made up the material.

This TCR was sampled from a man aged 55 to 70 with acute or convalescent COVID-19. The material sequenced was peripheral blood. The chain carries TRBV27 and TRBJ1-1; the match to TRBD1 covers 7 bases. The CDR3 region has the DNA TGTGCCAGCAGTTTACAGGGACAGATGAACACTGAAGCTTTCTTT. Protein sequence: CASSLQGQMNTEAFF.